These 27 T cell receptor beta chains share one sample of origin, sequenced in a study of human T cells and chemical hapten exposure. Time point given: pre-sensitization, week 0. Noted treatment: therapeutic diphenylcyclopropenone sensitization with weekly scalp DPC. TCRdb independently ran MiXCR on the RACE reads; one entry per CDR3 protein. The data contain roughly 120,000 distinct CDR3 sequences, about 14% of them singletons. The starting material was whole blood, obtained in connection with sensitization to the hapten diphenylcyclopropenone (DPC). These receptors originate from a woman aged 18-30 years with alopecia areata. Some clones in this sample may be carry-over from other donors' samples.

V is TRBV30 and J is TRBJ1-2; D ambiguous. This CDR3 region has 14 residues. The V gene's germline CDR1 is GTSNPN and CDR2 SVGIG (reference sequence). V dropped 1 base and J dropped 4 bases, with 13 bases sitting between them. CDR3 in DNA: TGTGCCTGGAGTGACGGTGGAAGGCTCTATGGCTACACCTTC. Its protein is CAWSDGGRLYGYTF.

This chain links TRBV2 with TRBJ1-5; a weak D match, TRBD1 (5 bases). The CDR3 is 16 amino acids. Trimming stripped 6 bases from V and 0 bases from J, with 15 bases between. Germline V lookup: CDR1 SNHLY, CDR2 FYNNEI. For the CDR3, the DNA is TGTGCCAGCAGGCAAACCGGGGGGACTAGCAATCAGCCCCAGCATTTT. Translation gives CASRQTGGTSNQPQHF.

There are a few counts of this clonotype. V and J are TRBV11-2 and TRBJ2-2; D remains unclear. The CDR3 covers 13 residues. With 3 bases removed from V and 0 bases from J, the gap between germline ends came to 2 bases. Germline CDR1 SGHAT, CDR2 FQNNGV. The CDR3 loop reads CASSFTNTGELFF. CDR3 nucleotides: TGTGCCAGCAGCTTCACGAACACCGGGGAGCTGTTTTTT.

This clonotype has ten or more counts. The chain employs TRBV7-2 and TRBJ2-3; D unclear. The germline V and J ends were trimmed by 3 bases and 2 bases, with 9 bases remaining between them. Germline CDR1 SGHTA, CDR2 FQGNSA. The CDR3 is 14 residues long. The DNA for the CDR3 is TGTGCCAGCAGCTTCGGGCTTCACACAGATACGCAGTATTTT. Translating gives CASSFGLHTDTQYF.

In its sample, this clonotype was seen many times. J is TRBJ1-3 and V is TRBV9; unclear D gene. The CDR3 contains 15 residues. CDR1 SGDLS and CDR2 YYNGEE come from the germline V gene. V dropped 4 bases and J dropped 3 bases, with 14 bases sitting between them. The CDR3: CASSPRSSVGNTIYF. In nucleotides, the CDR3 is TGTGCCAGCAGCCCTCGTTCTTCCGTTGGAAACACCATATATTTT. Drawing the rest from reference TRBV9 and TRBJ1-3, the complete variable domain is DSGVTQTPKHLITATGQRVTLRCSPRSGDLSVYWYQQSLDQGLQFLIQYYNGEERAKGNILERFSAQQFPDLHSELNLSSLELGDSALYFCASSPRSSVGNTIYFGEGSWLTVV.

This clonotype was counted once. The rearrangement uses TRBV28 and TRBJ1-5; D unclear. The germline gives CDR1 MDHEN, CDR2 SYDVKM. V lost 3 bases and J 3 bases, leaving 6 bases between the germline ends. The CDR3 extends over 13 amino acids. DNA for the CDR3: TGTGCCAGCAGTTTTAGCCCCAATCAGCCCCAGCATTTT. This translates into CASSFSPNQPQHF.

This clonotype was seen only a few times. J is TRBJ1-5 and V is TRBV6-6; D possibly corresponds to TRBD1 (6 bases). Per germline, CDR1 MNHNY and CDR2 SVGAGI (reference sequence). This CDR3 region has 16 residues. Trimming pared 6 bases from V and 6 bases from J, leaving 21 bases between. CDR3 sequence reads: CASRPEGGAAGQPQHF. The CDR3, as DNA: TGTGCCAGCAGGCCCGAAGGGGGGGCGGCTGGTCAGCCCCAGCATTTT.

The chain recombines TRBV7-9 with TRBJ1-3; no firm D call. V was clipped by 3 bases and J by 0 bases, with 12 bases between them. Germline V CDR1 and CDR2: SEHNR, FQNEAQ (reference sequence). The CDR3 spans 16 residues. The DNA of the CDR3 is TGTGCCAGCAGCTTCTCAGGACGGGACTCTGGAAACACCATATATTTT. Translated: CASSFSGRDSGNTIYF.

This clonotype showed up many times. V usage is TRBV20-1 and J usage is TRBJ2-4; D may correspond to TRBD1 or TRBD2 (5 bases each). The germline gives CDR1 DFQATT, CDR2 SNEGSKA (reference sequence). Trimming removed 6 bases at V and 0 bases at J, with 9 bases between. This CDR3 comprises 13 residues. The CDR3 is CSAGVGAKNIQYF. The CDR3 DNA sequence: TGCAGTGCGGGGGTAGGAGCCAAAAACATTCAGTACTTC.

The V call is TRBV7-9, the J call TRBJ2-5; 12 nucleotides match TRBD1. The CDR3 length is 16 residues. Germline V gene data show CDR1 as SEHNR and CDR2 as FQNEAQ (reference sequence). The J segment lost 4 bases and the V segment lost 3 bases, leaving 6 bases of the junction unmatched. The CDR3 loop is CASSFLGQGASETQYF. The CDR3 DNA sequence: TGTGCCAGCAGCTTCCTGGGACAGGGGGCATCAGAGACCCAGTACTTC.

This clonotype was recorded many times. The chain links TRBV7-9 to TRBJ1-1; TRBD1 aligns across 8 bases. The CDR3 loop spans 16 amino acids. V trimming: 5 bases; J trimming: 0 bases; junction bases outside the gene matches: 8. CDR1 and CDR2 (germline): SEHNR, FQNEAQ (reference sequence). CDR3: CASSPNNRGMNTEAFF. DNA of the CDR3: TGTGCCAGCAGCCCAAATAACAGGGGGATGAACACTGAAGCTTTCTTT.

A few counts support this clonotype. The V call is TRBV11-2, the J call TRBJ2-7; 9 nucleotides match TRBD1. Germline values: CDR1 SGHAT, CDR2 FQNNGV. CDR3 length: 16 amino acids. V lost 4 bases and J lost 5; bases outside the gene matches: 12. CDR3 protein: CASSSGQPGQGHEQYF. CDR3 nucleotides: TGTGCCAGCAGCTCGGGCCAGCCGGGACAGGGCCACGAGCAGTACTTC.

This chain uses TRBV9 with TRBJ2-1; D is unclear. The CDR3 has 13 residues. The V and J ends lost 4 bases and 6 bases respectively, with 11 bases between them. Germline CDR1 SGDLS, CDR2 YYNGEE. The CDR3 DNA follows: TGTGCCAGCAGCAGAGGTTCTGGCAATGAGCAGTTCTTC. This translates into CASSRGSGNEQFF.

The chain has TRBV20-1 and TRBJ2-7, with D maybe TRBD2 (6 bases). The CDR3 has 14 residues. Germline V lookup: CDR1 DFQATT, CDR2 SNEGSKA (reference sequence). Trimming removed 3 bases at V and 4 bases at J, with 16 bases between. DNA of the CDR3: TGCAGTGCTAGTCTCAGCGCGGGGCGTTACGAGCAGTACTTC. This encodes CSASLSAGRYEQYF.

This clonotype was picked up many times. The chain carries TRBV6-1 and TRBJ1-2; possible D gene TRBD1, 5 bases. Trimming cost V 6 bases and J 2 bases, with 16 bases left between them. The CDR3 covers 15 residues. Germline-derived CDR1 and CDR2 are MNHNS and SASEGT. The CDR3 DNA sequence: TGTGCCAGCAGAGTCAGGGACCGCGCAAACTATGGCTACACCTTC. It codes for CASRVRDRANYGYTF.

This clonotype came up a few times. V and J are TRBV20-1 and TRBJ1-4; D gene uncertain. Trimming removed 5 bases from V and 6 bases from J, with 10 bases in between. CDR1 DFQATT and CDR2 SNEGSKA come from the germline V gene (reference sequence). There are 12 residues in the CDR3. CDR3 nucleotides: TGCAGTGCTGGAAGCCTGTATGAAAAACTGTTTTTT. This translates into CSAGSLYEKLFF.

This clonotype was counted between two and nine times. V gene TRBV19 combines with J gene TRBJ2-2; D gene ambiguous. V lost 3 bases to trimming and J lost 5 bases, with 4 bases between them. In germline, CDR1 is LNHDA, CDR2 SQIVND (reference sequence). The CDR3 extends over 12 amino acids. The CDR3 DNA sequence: TGTGCCAGTAGTATCGGGACCGGGGAGCTGTTTTTT. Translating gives CASSIGTGELFF.

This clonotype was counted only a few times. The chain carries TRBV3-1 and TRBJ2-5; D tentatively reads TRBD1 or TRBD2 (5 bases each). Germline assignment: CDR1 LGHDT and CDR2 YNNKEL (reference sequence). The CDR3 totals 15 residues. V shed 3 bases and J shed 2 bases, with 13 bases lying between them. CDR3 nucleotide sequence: TGTGCCAGCAGCCAGCGAGGGACCCGACAAGAGACCCAGTACTTC. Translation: CASSQRGTRQETQYF.

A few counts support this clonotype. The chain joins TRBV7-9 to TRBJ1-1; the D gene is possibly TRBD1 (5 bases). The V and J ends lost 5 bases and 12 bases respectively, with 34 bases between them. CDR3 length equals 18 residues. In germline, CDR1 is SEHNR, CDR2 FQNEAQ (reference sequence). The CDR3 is CASSPLNLGTLHRHKSFF. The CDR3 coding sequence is TGTGCCAGCAGCCCCCTGAACCTTGGGACCTTACATCGACATAAATCTTTCTTT.

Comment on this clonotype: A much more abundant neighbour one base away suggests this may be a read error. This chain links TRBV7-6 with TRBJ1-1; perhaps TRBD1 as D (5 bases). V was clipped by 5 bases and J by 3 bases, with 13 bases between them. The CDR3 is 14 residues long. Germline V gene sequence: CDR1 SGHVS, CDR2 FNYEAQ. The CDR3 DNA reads TGTGCCAGCAGCGCGGGACGGGGAGACACTGAAGCTTTCTTT. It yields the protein CASSAGRGDTEAFF.

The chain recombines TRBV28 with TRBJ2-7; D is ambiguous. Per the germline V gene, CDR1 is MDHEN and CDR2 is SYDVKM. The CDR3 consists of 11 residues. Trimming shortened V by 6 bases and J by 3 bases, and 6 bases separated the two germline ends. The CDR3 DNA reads TGTGCCAGCAGGACGATCTACGAGCAGTACTTC. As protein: CASRTIYEQYF.

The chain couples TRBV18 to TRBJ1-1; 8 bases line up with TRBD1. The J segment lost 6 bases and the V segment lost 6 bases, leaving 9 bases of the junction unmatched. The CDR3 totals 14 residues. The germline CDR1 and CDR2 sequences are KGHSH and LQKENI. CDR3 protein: CASSPDRESAEAFF. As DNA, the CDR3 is TGTGCCAGCTCCCCGGACAGGGAGAGCGCTGAAGCTTTCTTT.

CDR3 sequence: CAIQGFSDTQYF. In DNA form, the CDR3 reads TGTGCCATACAGGGTTTCTCAGATACGCAGTATTTT. This rearrangement joins TRBV10-3 to TRBJ2-3, with D possibly TRBD1 on 6 matching bases. Germline V gene data show CDR1 as ENHRY and CDR2 as SYGVKD. This CDR3 is 12 amino acids long. Trimming stripped 9 bases from V and 4 bases from J, with 11 bases between.

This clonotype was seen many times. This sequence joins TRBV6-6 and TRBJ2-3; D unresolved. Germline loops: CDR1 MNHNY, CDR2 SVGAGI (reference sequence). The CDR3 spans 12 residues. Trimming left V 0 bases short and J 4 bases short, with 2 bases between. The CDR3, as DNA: TGTGCCAGCAGTTACTCGTCAGATACGCAGTATTTT. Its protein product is CASSYSSDTQYF.

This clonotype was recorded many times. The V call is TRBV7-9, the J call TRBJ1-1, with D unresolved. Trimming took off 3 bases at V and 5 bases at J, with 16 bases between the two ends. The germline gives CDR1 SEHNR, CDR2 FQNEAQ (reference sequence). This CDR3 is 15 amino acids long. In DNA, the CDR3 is TGTGCCAGCAGCTTGGCTCGGGCCCAACTGACTGAAGCTTTCTTT. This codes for CASSLARAQLTEAFF.

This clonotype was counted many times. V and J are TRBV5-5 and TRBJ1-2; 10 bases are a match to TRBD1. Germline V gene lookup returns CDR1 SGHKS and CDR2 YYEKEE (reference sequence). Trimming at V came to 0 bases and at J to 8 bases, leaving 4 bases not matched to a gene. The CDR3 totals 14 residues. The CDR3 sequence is CASSLGGQGDGYTF. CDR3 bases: TGTGCCAGCAGCTTGGGAGGACAGGGGGACGGCTACACCTTC. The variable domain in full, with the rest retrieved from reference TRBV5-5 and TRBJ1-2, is DAGVTQSPTHLIKTRGQQVTLRCSPISGHKSVSWYQQVLGQGPQFIFQYYEKEERGRGNFPDRFSARQFPNYSSELNVNALLLGDSALYLCASSLGGQGDGYTFGSGTRLTVV.

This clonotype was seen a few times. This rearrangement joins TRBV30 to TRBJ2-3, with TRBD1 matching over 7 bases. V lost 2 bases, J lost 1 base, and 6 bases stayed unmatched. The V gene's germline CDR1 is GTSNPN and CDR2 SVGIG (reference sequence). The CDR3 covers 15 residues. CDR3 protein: CAWSHRDSRTDTQYF. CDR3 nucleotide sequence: TGTGCCTGGAGTCACCGGGACAGCCGCACAGATACGCAGTATTTT. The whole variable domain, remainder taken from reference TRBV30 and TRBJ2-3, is SQTIHQWPATLVQPVGSPLSLECTVEGTSNPNLYWYRQAAGRGLQLLFYSVGIGQISSEVPQNLSASRPQDRQFILSSKKLLLSDSGFYLCAWSHRDSRTDTQYFGPGTRLTVL.